The 17 T cell receptor beta chains in this list originate from one sample, sequenced in a study of blood T cell repertoires in COVID-19. Profiling relied on immunoSEQ multiplex PCR, and the TCRdb table lists in-frame clones only, not all of them. The table records hundreds of thousands of clones, approximately 78% of them present only once. The sample was PBMCs or T cells enriched from blood (not recorded which). These receptors were collected from a man between 35 and 55 years old who had been exposed to COVID-19.

The chain carries TRBV12-5 and TRBJ2-3; D call uncertain. The CDR3 totals 12 residues. The V and J ends lost 3 bases and 4 bases respectively, with 5 bases between them. Germline values: CDR1 LGHNT, CDR2 FRNRAP. DNA of the CDR3: TGTGCTAGTGGTTTCGTCGCAGATACGCAGTATTTT. This translates into CASGFVADTQYF.

The chain employs TRBV24-1 and TRBJ2-1; D perhaps matches TRBD1 (5 bases). This CDR3 has 14 residues. Germline V gene data show CDR1 as KGHDR and CDR2 as SFDVKD. The V and J ends lost 5 bases and 2 bases respectively, with 9 bases between them. The CDR3 here is CATSGAGTYNEQFF. CDR3 DNA sequence: TGTGCCACCAGTGGGGCAGGGACCTACAATGAGCAGTTCTTC.

J is TRBJ2-7 and V is TRBV5-8; D gene uncertain. This CDR3 is built from 13 residues. V dropped 3 bases and J dropped 3 bases, with 10 bases sitting between them. Germline values: CDR1 SGHTS, CDR2 YDEGEE. Here the CDR3 reads CASSSKDFYEQYF. DNA for the CDR3: TGTGCCAGCAGCTCGAAAGACTTCTACGAGCAGTACTTC.

This sequence joins TRBV19 and TRBJ1-2; 8 nucleotides line up with TRBD1. J was trimmed by 2 bases and V by 3 bases; bases with no gene match: 8. CDR1 is LNHDA and CDR2 is SQIVND in the germline V gene (reference sequence). There are 16 residues in the CDR3. CDR3 DNA: TGTGCCAGTAGTATTAAGGGGGACAGGAGAAACTATGGCTACACCTTC. It codes for CASSIKGDRRNYGYTF.

CDR3 sequence: CARRRGRYEQFF. The CDR3 region has the DNA TGTGCCAGGAGGAGGGGCCGCTATGAGCAGTTCTTC. The chain recombines TRBV7-9 with TRBJ2-1, with a possible D match to TRBD2 (6 bases). V was trimmed by 9 bases and J by 8 bases, leaving 14 bases between them. CDR1 SEHNR and CDR2 FQNEAQ come from the germline V gene (reference sequence). This CDR3 comprises 12 residues.

J is TRBJ2-2 and V is TRBV5-1; 12 nucleotides agree with TRBD1. Germline V gives CDR1 SGHRS, CDR2 YFSETQ. V was pared by 2 bases and J by 3 bases, with 2 bases of the junction left unmatched. This CDR3 has 16 amino acids. Here the CDR3 reads CASSLGTGGYTGELFF. CDR3 nucleotide sequence: TGCGCCAGCAGCTTAGGGACAGGGGGCTACACCGGGGAGCTGTTTTTT.

This chain links TRBV30 with TRBJ2-1; D remains ambiguous. CDR1 GTSNPN and CDR2 SVGIG come from the germline V gene (reference sequence). Trimming cost V 3 bases and J 4 bases, with 7 bases left between them. The CDR3 has 12 amino acids. The CDR3 here is CAWSAQYNEQFF. The CDR3 DNA reads TGTGCCTGGAGCGCACAGTACAATGAGCAGTTCTTC. Using reference TRBV30 and TRBJ2-1 for the parts outside the CDR3, the full variable domain is SQTIHQWPATLVQPVGSPLSLECTVEGTSNPNLYWYRQAAGRGLQLLFYSVGIGQISSEVPQNLSASRPQDRQFILSSKKLLLSDSGFYLCAWSAQYNEQFFGPGTRLTVL.

This clone was counted only a few times. This rearrangement joins TRBV7-2 to TRBJ1-6; a weak D match, TRBD1 (5 bases). The V end was cut by 6 bases, the J end by 10 bases, with 13 bases between. CDR3 size: 13 residues. Germline V gene sequence: CDR1 SGHTA, CDR2 FQGNSA. The CDR3 loop is CASRYDRYSPLHF. CDR3 in DNA: TGTGCCAGCAGATACGACAGATACTCACCCCTCCACTTT.

V usage is TRBV19 and J usage is TRBJ2-3; no firm D call. Trimming left V 3 bases short and J 3 bases short, with 13 bases between. This CDR3 has 15 residues. In germline, CDR1 is LNHDA, CDR2 SQIVND (reference sequence). The CDR3: CASSIRDTPTDTQYF. The CDR3 DNA reads as TGTGCCAGTAGTATCCGAGACACCCCTACAGATACGCAGTATTTT.

The V gene is TRBV18, the J gene TRBJ2-1; possibly TRBD2 for D (5 bases). CDR1 and CDR2 from the germline V gene are KGHSH and LQKENI. The CDR3 is 19 residues long. Deletions cut 0 bases from V and 0 bases from J, with 18 bases between. The CDR3 region is CASSPPAGSDKSSYNEQFF. The CDR3 DNA follows: TGTGCCAGCTCACCACCGGCCGGTAGCGACAAGAGCTCCTACAATGAGCAGTTCTTC.

This chain uses TRBV18 with TRBJ1-3; possibly TRBD1 for D (6 bases). Germline V gene sequence: CDR1 KGHSH, CDR2 LQKENI. Trimming pared 6 bases from V and 0 bases from J, leaving 15 bases between. The CDR3 has 16 residues. CDR3 in amino acids: CASSLQGPYSGNTIYF. The DNA of the CDR3 is TGTGCCAGCTCCCTACAGGGTCCTTACTCTGGAAACACCATATATTTT.

This chain links TRBV5-4 with TRBJ2-7; 9 bases match TRBD1. V shed 4 bases and J 1 base; nucleotides not matched to a gene: 9. The CDR3 has 16 residues. CDR1 and CDR2 from the germline V gene are SGHNT and YYREEE (reference sequence). The CDR3 sequence is CASSPRGGTGSYEQYF. The CDR3 DNA is TGTGCCAGCAGCCCAAGGGGTGGGACAGGGTCCTACGAGCAGTACTTC.

This chain uses TRBV7-6 with TRBJ2-5, with 15 bases identical to TRBD2. The CDR3 is 18 residues long. Germline-derived CDR1 and CDR2 are SGHVS and FNYEAQ. V dropped 0 bases and J dropped 5; count of bases not matched to a gene: 7. CDR3 in DNA: TGTGCCAGCAGCTTAGCGTGGACTAGCGGGAGGGCCCGTGAGACCCAGTACTTC. Residues: CASSLAWTSGRARETQYF.

The chain joins TRBV5-1 to TRBJ2-1, with D uncertain. The CDR3 sequence is 16 residues long. Germline values: CDR1 SGHRS, CDR2 YFSETQ. Trimming cost V 4 bases and J 7 bases, with 21 bases left between them. The CDR3 DNA reads TGCGCCAGCAGCGCCAGTCCCACTACGATTACTAATGAGCAGTTCTTC. This gives the protein CASSASPTTITNEQFF.

The chain couples TRBV21-1 to TRBJ1-1. TRBV21-1 is a listed pseudogene. CDR3 length: 11 residues. DNA of the CDR3: TGTGCCAGCAGCAATCCCGGGGGGCGGTTCTTT. This gives the protein CASSNPGGRFF.

This chain joins TRBV6-5 and TRBJ1-2; D unresolved. Germline-derived CDR1 and CDR2 are MNHEY and SVGAGI. The V and J ends lost 6 bases and 3 bases respectively, with 8 bases between them. The CDR3 runs 12 residues. The CDR3 loop reads CASRLRDYGYTF. The CDR3 coding sequence is TGTGCCAGCAGACTCCGGGACTATGGCTACACCTTC.

The chain links TRBV9 to TRBJ2-1; tentative D call: TRBD2 (5 bases). Trimming cost V 4 bases and J 5 bases, with 10 bases left between them. Per germline, CDR1 SGDLS and CDR2 YYNGEE. The CDR3 loop spans 13 amino acids. CDR3 loop: CASSRGADNEQFF. Here the CDR3 DNA reads TGTGCCAGCAGCCGCGGAGCGGACAATGAGCAGTTCTTC.